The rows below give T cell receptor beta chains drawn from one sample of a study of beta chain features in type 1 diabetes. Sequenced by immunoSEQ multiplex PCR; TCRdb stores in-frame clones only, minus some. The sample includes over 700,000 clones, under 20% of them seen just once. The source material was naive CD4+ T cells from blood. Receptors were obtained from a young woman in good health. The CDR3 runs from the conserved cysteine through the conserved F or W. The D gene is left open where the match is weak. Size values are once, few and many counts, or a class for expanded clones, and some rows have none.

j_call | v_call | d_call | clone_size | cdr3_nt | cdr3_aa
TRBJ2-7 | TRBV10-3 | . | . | TGTGCCATCAGTGCTACCTCCTACGAGCAGTACTTC | CAISATSYEQYF
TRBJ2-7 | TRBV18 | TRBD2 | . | TGTGCCAGCTCACCCGGGACTAATAACTACGAGCAGTACTTC | CASSPGTNNYEQYF
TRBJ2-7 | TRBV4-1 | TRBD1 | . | TGCGCCAGCAGCCACCAACAGGGGTTCTCCTACGAGCAGTACTTC | CASSHQQGFSYEQYF
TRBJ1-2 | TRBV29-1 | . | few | TGCAGCGTTGGAGACAGCCTCGGCGCTTATGGCTACACCTTC | CSVGDSLGAYGYTF
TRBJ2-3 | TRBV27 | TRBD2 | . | TGTGCCAGCAGTACAAGGTTGACTAGCGGGAGAGGCACAGATACGCAGTATTTT | CASSTRLTSGRGTDTQYF
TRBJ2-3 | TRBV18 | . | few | TGTGCCAGCTCACCTCGATCGGGAGAGGGGACAGATACGCAGTATTTT | CASSPRSGEGTDTQYF
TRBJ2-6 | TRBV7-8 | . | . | TGTGCCAGCAGCAGGGACGGCGGAAGCTCTGGGGCCAACGTCCTGACTTTC | CASSRDGGSSGANVLTF
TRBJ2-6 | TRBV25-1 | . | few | TGTGCCAGCAGTGAATCTGGTGGGGCCAACGTCCTGACTTTC | CASSESGGANVLTF
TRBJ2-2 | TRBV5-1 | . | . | TGCGCCAGCAGCATAAGGGGGACCGGGGAGCTGTTTTTT | CASSIRGTGELFF
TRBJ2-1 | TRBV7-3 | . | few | TGTGCCAGCAGCTTAAACCCTTGGAGGTACGATGAGCAGTTCTTC | CASSLNPWRYDEQFF
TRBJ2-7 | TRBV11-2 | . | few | TGTGCCAGCAGCTTAGGGGACGGAATAGGTTACGAGCAGTACTTC | CASSLGDGIGYEQYF
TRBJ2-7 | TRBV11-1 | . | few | TGTGCCAGCAGCTGGGGCCCCAGCTCCTACGAGCAGTACTTC | CASSWGPSSYEQYF
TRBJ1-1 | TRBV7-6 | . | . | TGTGCCAGCAGAAAGGAGAGCCTGAACACTGAAGCTTTCTTT | CASRKESLNTEAFF
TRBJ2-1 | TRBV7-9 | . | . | TGTGCCAGCAGCTTTGCGGAGGGGAATGAGCAGTTCTTC | CASSFAEGNEQFF
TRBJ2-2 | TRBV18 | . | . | TGTGCCAGCTCACCACCCGGTCGGACAGCTTACACCGGGGAGCTGTTTTTT | CASSPPGRTAYTGELFF
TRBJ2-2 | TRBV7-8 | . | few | TGTGCCAGCAGCTTAGCGGGGTTCGCCGGGGAGCTGTTTTTT | CASSLAGFAGELFF
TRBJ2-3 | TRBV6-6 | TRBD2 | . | TGTGCCAGCCACAGGACTAGCGGTAGCACAGATACGCAGTATTTT | CASHRTSGSTDTQYF
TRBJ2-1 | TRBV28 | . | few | TGTGCCAGCAGTTTAATTTACAATGAGCAGTTCTTC | CASSLIYNEQFF
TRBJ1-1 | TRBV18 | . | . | TGTGCCAGCTCACCGGTCGAAGTCCAGAACACTGAAGCTTTCTTT | CASSPVEVQNTEAFF
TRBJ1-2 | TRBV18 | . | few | TGTGCCAGCTCACCACCACCGGGGAGTAACTATGGCTACACCTTC | CASSPPPGSNYGYTF
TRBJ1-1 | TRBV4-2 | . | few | TGTGCCAGCAGCCAAGACGGACTCGTGGGAGCTTTCTTT | CASSQDGLVGAFF
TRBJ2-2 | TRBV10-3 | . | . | TGTGCCATCAGTGGGGCTAGCTCCCTGGGGGAGCTGTTTTTT | CAISGASSLGELFF
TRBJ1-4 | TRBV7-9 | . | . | TGTGCCAGCAGCCGAGGAACCTCCGTAGAAAAACTGTTTTTT | CASSRGTSVEKLFF
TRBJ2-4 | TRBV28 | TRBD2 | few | TGTGCCAGCAGTTCGGGGGGAGGGCGCAAAAACATTCAGTACTTC | CASSSGGGRKNIQYF
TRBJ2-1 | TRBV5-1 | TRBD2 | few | TGCGCCAGCAGCTTGGTAGCGGGACCATACAATGAGCAGTTCTTC | CASSLVAGPYNEQFF
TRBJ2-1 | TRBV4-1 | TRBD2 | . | TGCGCCAGCAGCGCACGACTAGCGGGAGAGGATGAGCAGTTCTTC | CASSARLAGEDEQFF
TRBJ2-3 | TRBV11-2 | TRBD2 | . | TGTGCCAGCAGGTCGTTGAGGGGAGGGAGGACAGATACGCAGTATTTT | CASRSLRGGRTDTQYF
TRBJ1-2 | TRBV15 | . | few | TGTGCCACCAGCAGAGATCCAAACTATGGCTACACCTTC | CATSRDPNYGYTF
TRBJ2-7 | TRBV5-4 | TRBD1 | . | TGTGCCAGCAGCGTAAGGACAGGGAAAACCTACGAGCAGTACTTC | CASSVRTGKTYEQYF
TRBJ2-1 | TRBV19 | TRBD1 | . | TGTGCCAGTAGGCCCGGGACAGGGAGGGACAAATACAATGAGCAGTTCTTC | CASRPGTGRDKYNEQFF
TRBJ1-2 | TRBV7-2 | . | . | TGTGCCAGCAGCCAAGTACTGCAGGGATATGGCTACACCTTC | CASSQVLQGYGYTF
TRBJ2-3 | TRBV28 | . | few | TGTGCCAGCAGTTTATGGGCAAGCACAGATACGCAGTATTTT | CASSLWASTDTQYF
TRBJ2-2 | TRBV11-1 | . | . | TGTGCCAGCAGAAGGGAAGCCGGGGAGCTGTTTTTT | CASRREAGELFF
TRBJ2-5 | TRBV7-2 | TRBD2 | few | TGTGCCAGCAGCTTATACGCGGCGGGAGGGGAAGAGACCCAGTACTTC | CASSLYAAGGEETQYF
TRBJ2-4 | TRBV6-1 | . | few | TGTGCCAGCAGTGAACCTGGGGGGATAAACATTCAGTACTTC | CASSEPGGINIQYF
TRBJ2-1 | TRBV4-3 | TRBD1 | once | TGCGCCAGCAGCCGGCCCCCGGGACAGACTCAGTTCTTC | CASSRPPGQTQFF
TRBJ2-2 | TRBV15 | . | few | TGTGCCACCGGGCACGGTCGTTACACCGGGGAGCTGTTTTTT | CATGHGRYTGELFF
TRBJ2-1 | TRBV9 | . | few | TGTGCCAGCAGCGTAGAGGTCGGGAGTCGGAATGAGCAGTTCTTC | CASSVEVGSRNEQFF
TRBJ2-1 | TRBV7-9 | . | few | TGTGCCAGCAGCCTAAGCTCTATAACTAACAATGAGCAGTTCTTC | CASSLSSITNNEQFF
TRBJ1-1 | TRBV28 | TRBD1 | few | TGTGCCAGCATCCCGGGACAGGGGAACACTGAAGCTTTCTTT | CASIPGQGNTEAFF
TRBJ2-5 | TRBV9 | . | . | TGTGCCAGCAGCGTAGGAGCACTAGCCCTTGAGGAGACCCAGTACTTC | CASSVGALALEETQYF
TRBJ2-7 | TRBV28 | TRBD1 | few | TGTGCCAGCAGGCCCCGAGGACAGGACCACTACGAGCAGTACTTC | CASRPRGQDHYEQYF
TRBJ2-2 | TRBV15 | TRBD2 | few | TGTGCCACCAGCAGATTACCGGGGCGGGAGGGCTCGAACACCGGGGAGCTGTTTTTT | CATSRLPGREGSNTGELFF
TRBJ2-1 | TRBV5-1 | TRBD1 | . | TGCGCCAGCAGCCCATGGACAGGGGGAGCCTACAATGAGCAGTTCTTC | CASSPWTGGAYNEQFF
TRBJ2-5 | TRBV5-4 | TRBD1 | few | TGTGCCAGCAGCTCAGCCCGGGACAGGGGAGTAGAGACCCAGTACTTC | CASSSARDRGVETQYF
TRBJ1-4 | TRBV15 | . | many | TGTGCCACCAGCAGAGCCCCGGGTACTTTGTTTTTT | CATSRAPGTLFF
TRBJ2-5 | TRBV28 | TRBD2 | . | TGTGCCAGCAGGGGCCTAGCGGGAGCGGTCGGAGAGACCCAGTACTTC | CASRGLAGAVGETQYF